The 23 T cell receptor beta chains listed next were all sequenced from one sample in a study of T cells in Graves' hyperthyroidism and ophthalmopathy. RNA transcripts served as the template for amplifying TCR beta CDR3 regions. The HTBI primer set drove a first-round RT-PCR of the TCR CDR3. TCRdb recomputed calls from the multiplex PCR reads with MiXCR, one row per CDR3 protein. This table has approximately 500,000 distinct CDR3 sequences, around 42% appearing once. Sequencing input: peripheral blood or thyroid tissue (not recorded which). These receptors came from a woman aged 18-29 years with Graves' hyperthyroidism.

In this sample, this clonotype turned up once. The rearrangement links TRBV10-3 to TRBJ1-6; D not certain. The CDR3 sequence is 14 residues long. The V gene lost 4 bases and the J gene lost 10 bases, with 14 bases spanning the gap. Germline-derived CDR1 and CDR2 are ENHRY and SYGVKD. CDR3 DNA: TGTGCCATCAGTGCGGAGGGTCCAAGGTCACCCCTCCACTTT. Protein product: CAISAEGPRSPLHF.

In this sample, this clonotype turned up many times. This chain uses TRBV7-8 with TRBJ2-5; the match to TRBD2 covers 11 bases. The germline CDR1 and CDR2 sequences are SGHVS and FQNEAQ. Trimming removed 6 bases from V and 3 bases from J; junction bases left unmatched: 0. This CDR3 has 13 residues. The CDR3 loop is CASRLAGEETQYF. The CDR3 nucleotides read TGTGCCAGCAGACTAGCGGGAGAAGAGACCCAGTACTTC.

V usage is TRBV2 and J usage is TRBJ1-5, with D uncertain. Looked up from germline, CDR1 is SNHLY and CDR2 is FYNNEI. There are 13 residues in the CDR3. The V end lost 3 bases, the J end lost 14 bases, and 17 bases lay between the germline ends. The CDR3 is CASSDNGKSYEHF. The CDR3 DNA sequence: TGTGCCAGCAGTGACAACGGGAAGTCCTACGAGCATTTT.

This clonotype came up once. The V call is TRBV10-3, the J call TRBJ2-7; D ambiguous. This CDR3 has 12 amino acids. Looked up from germline, CDR1 is ENHRY and CDR2 is SYGVKD. Trimming removed 6 bases from V and 7 bases from J, with 13 bases in between. DNA of the CDR3: TGTGCCATCAGCTGGAACTACAATGAGCAGTACTTC. Translating gives CAISWNYNEQYF.

The J gene is TRBJ1-1, the V gene TRBV29-1; D might be TRBD1 (5 bases). Per the germline V gene, CDR1 is SQVTM and CDR2 is ANQGSEA. Trimming left V 5 bases short and J 3 bases short, with 19 bases between. The CDR3 length is 15 residues. The chain's CDR3 is CSVSRDADWDTEAFF. The CDR3 nucleotides read TGCAGCGTTTCCCGGGACGCCGACTGGGACACTGAAGCTTTCTTT.

The chain combines TRBV20-1 with TRBJ1-4; D is unresolved. V was trimmed by 3 bases and J by 1 base, leaving 6 bases between them. The CDR3 has 13 residues. Germline-derived CDR1 and CDR2 are DFQATT and SNEGSKA (reference sequence). CDR3 protein: CSASGLTNEKLFF. The CDR3 DNA reads TGCAGTGCTAGTGGACTAACTAATGAAAAACTGTTTTTT.

The rearrangement links TRBV6-1 to TRBJ2-2; D is perhaps TRBD2 (6 bases). CDR1 is MNHNS, CDR2 SASEGT, per germline. The ends were cut back, 7 bases at V and 7 bases at J, with 25 bases in the middle. The CDR3 covers 17 residues. The CDR3 DNA sequence: TGTGCCAGCACACCTATGGGCTTGGAGGGCGGACGCGGGGAGCTGTTTTTT. Its protein product is CASTPMGLEGGRGELFF.

This clonotype was counted many times. The rearrangement links TRBV12-3 or TRBV12-4 to TRBJ2-7, with D possibly matching TRBD2 (5 bases). V shed 4 bases and J shed 1 base, with 8 bases lying between them. The CDR3 extends over 13 amino acids. CDR3 sequence: CASSSGESYEQYF. DNA for the CDR3: TGTGCCAGCAGTTCCGGGGAATCCTACGAGCAGTACTTC.

The chain recombines TRBV7-2 with TRBJ1-5; 7 nucleotides match TRBD1. Unmatched junction bases numbered 2, after V lost 2 bases and J lost 1 base. CDR3 length: 15 residues. Germline lookup yields CDR1 SGHTA and CDR2 FQGNSA. The CDR3 reads CASSLQGGSNQPQHF. CDR3 coding DNA: TGTGCCAGCAGCTTACAGGGGGGGAGCAATCAGCCCCAGCATTTT.

The chain uses TRBV29-1 and TRBJ1-1; tentative D call: TRBD1 (5 bases). This CDR3 contains 13 residues. Germline lookup yields CDR1 SQVTM and CDR2 ANQGSEA. Trimming shortened V by 2 bases and J by 0 bases, and 7 bases separated the two germline ends. The CDR3 reads CSVELGVNTEAFF. The CDR3 bases are TGCAGCGTTGAATTGGGGGTGAACACTGAAGCTTTCTTT. The variable domain in full, with the rest retrieved from reference TRBV29-1 and TRBJ1-1, is SAVISQKPSRDICQRGTSLTIQCQVDSQVTMMFWYRQQPGQSLTLIATANQGSEATYESGFVIDKFPISRPNLTFSTLTVSNMSPEDSSIYLCSVELGVNTEAFFGQGTRLTVV.

This clonotype was counted many times. The J gene is TRBJ1-1, the V gene TRBV4-3; D gene unclear. Trimming took 1 base from V and 0 from J, leaving 15 bases between them. Germline V CDR1 and CDR2: LGHNA, YSLEER. The CDR3 consists of 17 residues. This CDR3 is CASSQGWRAGMNTEAFF. Here the CDR3 DNA reads TGCGCCAGCAGCCAAGGGTGGAGGGCGGGAATGAACACTGAAGCTTTCTTT.

Details on this clonotype: With a much larger clone just one base away, this may be a read error. This chain connects TRBV7-9 to TRBJ1-1; D gene uncertain. Trimming cost V 4 bases and J 7 bases, with 10 bases left between them. In germline, CDR1 is SEHNR, CDR2 FQNEAQ (reference sequence). CDR3 length: 12 amino acids. In nucleotides, the CDR3 is TGTGCCAGCAGCTCCGCCGGTCGTGAAGCTTTCTTT. Its protein is CASSSAGREAFF.

This chain joins TRBV5-1 and TRBJ1-2; maybe TRBD1 (6 bases). This CDR3 is 13 amino acids long. Trimming left V 5 bases short and J 4 bases short, with 12 bases between. Germline assignment: CDR1 SGHRS and CDR2 YFSETQ. This CDR3 reads CASRLQGTYGYTF. The CDR3, as DNA: TGCGCCAGCAGACTCCAGGGGACCTATGGCTACACCTTC.

A note on this clonotype: This sequence may be a read error, since a much larger clone differs from it by one base. The gene calls are TRBV7-2 and TRBJ1-1; no clear D gene. The CDR3 length is 13 residues. CDR1 and CDR2 (germline): SGHTA, FQGNSA. The CDR3 DNA reads as TGCGCCAGCAGCCAACTAGTGGGGACTGAAGCTTTCTTT. This codes for CASSQLVGTEAFF.

This clonotype was seen only once. J is TRBJ1-1 and V is TRBV15, with TRBD1 matching 10 bases. This CDR3 region has 15 residues. The germline CDR1 and CDR2 sequences are LNHNV and YYDKDF (reference sequence). V lost 3 bases to trimming and J lost 6 bases; unmatched junction nucleotides: 7. The CDR3 bases are TGTGCCACCAGCAGTTGGACAGGGGGGGCTCCTGAAGCTTTCTTT. This sequence encodes CATSSWTGGAPEAFF.

This clonotype showed up many times. This sequence joins TRBV15 and TRBJ1-5, with D maybe TRBD1 (6 bases). Per the germline V gene, CDR1 is LNHNV and CDR2 is YYDKDF (reference sequence). This CDR3 spans 14 amino acids. The V and J ends lost 0 bases and 6 bases respectively, with 9 bases between them. CDR3 bases: TGTGCCACCAGCAGAGACAGGGGCTCTCAGCCCCAGCATTTT. It is translated as CATSRDRGSQPQHF. Looking up the rest from reference TRBV15 and TRBJ1-5 gives the full variable domain: DAMVIQNPRYQVTQFGKPVTLSCSQTLNHNVMYWYQQKSSQAPKLLFHYYDKDFNNEADTPDNFQSRRPNTSFCFLDIRSPGLGDTAMYLCATSRDRGSQPQHFGDGTRLSIL.

This clonotype showed up many times. The chain employs TRBV3-1 and TRBJ2-7, with 12 bases identical to TRBD2. CDR3 length equals 14 residues. Unmatched junction bases numbered 4, after V lost 4 bases and J lost 6 bases. From germline, CDR1 is LGHDT and CDR2 YNNKEL (reference sequence). CDR3 in DNA: TGTGCCAGCAGCCCCCGACTAGCGGGAGTCGAGCAGTACTTC. Its translation: CASSPRLAGVEQYF.

This clonotype has ten or more counts. This chain joins TRBV7-2 and TRBJ2-5, with unresolved D. CDR3 size: 14 residues. Per germline, CDR1 SGHTA and CDR2 FQGNSA. Trimming left V 1 base short and J 0 bases short, with 6 bases between. The CDR3 sequence is CASSLDSYQETQYF. Written as DNA, the CDR3 is TGTGCCAGCAGCTTAGATTCGTACCAAGAGACCCAGTACTTC.

Only a few counts were recorded for this clonotype. CDR3: CASSQPLGTGELFF. The CDR3 region has the DNA TGCGCCAGCAGCCAGCCCCTAGGTACCGGGGAGCTGTTTTTT. The chain links TRBV4-3 to TRBJ2-2; D gene unclear. V lost 3 bases and J lost 5, with 10 bases in between. The germline CDR1 and CDR2 sequences are LGHNA and YSLEER. CDR3 size: 14 residues.

This chain joins TRBV20-1 and TRBJ2-7; 7 bases match TRBD1. V lost 0 bases and J lost 7; bases outside the gene matches: 12. CDR3 length: 15 residues. The V gene's germline CDR1 is DFQATT and CDR2 SNEGSKA (reference sequence). In DNA, the CDR3 is TGCAGTGCTAGAGATGGGACAGACATCTACAATGAGCAGTACTTC. Its translation is CSARDGTDIYNEQYF.

This clonotype was seen once. Since no conserved phenylalanine or tryptophan closes the CDR3, a read error is the likely cause. The limits of the CDR3 on the DNA are not certain, so only TCRdb's listed CDR3 is given. The gene calls are TRBV20-1 and TRBJ2-1; TRBD2 is taken as the D call from the table, unchecked against the DNA. Germline values: CDR1 DFQATT, CDR2 SNEGSKA (reference sequence). The CDR3 has 15 amino acids, counting both end residues. CDR3 region: CSAPPGTLADNEQTL.

This clonotype has just a few counts. The chain employs TRBV7-6 and TRBJ2-7; D is unclear. This CDR3 has 12 amino acids. Trimming pared 1 base from V and 7 bases from J, leaving 8 bases between. Germline values: CDR1 SGHVS, CDR2 FNYEAQ. CDR3 DNA sequence: TGTGCCAGCAGCTTAGGGCTTAGTGAGCAGTACTTC. This translates into CASSLGLSEQYF.

The sample holds many counts of this clonotype. This chain links TRBV5-6 with TRBJ2-2, with D possibly being TRBD2 (6 bases). The CDR3 spans 15 residues. V lost 4 bases and J lost 3, with 13 bases in between. CDR1 is SGHDT, CDR2 YYEEEE, per germline. The CDR3: CASSATSRYTGELFF. Here the CDR3 DNA reads TGTGCCAGCAGCGCCACTAGCAGGTACACCGGGGAGCTGTTTTTT.